Shown below are 11 T cell receptor beta chains from a single sample sequenced in a study of blood T cell repertoires in COVID-19. Assay used: immunoSEQ multiplex PCR; TCRdb lists only in-frame clones, some missing. This sample carries over 150,000 clones, about 73% of them seen once, and the ten largest clones take 1.5% to 2%. Sequences were obtained from peripheral blood. These receptor sequences come from an elderly man with acute or convalescent COVID-19.

V usage is TRBV6-6 and J usage is TRBJ2-2; TRBD1 matches at 9 bases. This CDR3 is 15 amino acids long. Germline V gene sequence: CDR1 MNHNY, CDR2 SVGAGI (reference sequence). Germline trimming cut 6 bases from V and 3 bases from J; bases unmatched to any gene: 5. The CDR3 loop is CASSNRQGDTGELFF. The CDR3 coding sequence is TGTGCCAGCAGCAACCGACAGGGGGACACCGGGGAGCTGTTTTTT.

The chain combines TRBV19 with TRBJ2-3; D remains ambiguous. In germline, CDR1 is LNHDA, CDR2 SQIVND (reference sequence). Trimming left V 4 bases short and J 0 bases short, with 11 bases between. The CDR3 totals 15 residues. The CDR3 protein is CASSSAAASTDTQYF. The DNA for the CDR3 is TGTGCCAGTAGTAGCGCGGCGGCTAGCACAGATACGCAGTATTTT.

The chain joins TRBV10-3 to TRBJ2-5, with D tentatively TRBD1 (6 bases). The CDR3 contains 14 residues. Germline V gives CDR1 ENHRY, CDR2 SYGVKD. V was shortened by 0 bases and J by 3 bases, with 8 bases between the two germline ends. The chain's CDR3 is CAISESTGKETQYF. CDR3 DNA: TGTGCCATCAGTGAGTCAACAGGGAAAGAGACCCAGTACTTC.

The V and J genes are TRBV5-4 and TRBJ2-1, with no clear D. Deletions cut 0 bases from V and 0 bases from J, with 4 bases between. The CDR3 consists of 14 residues. CDR1 and CDR2 (germline): SGHNT, YYREEE (reference sequence). CDR3 in DNA: TGTGCCAGCAGCTTGGTCCTCTCCTACAATGAGCAGTTCTTC. Protein sequence: CASSLVLSYNEQFF.

This clone was found once. The chain joins TRBV7-2 to TRBJ2-3; 10 positions agree with TRBD2. The CDR3 runs 17 residues. CDR1 and CDR2 from the germline V gene are SGHTA and FQGNSA. Trimming at V came to 5 bases and at J to 1 base, leaving 9 bases not matched to a gene. The CDR3, as DNA: TGTGCCAGCAGCCCTTTTACCGGGACTAGCGGCACAGATACGCAGTATTTT. Its protein is CASSPFTGTSGTDTQYF.

The V and J genes are TRBV5-1 and TRBJ2-5; tentative D call: TRBD2 (5 bases). From germline, CDR1 is SGHRS and CDR2 YFSETQ. CDR3 size: 15 residues. Trimming shortened V by 0 bases and J by 5 bases, and 14 bases separated the two germline ends. This chain's CDR3 is CASSLAGLSAETQYF. CDR3 nucleotides: TGCGCCAGCAGCTTGGCTGGACTTTCCGCGGAGACCCAGTACTTC.

The V and J genes are TRBV28 and TRBJ1-1; 7 nucleotides match TRBD1. This CDR3 has 13 residues. Germline lookup yields CDR1 MDHEN and CDR2 SYDVKM. The V segment lost 6 bases and the J segment 1 base; nucleotides outside the gene matches: 2. The CDR3, as DNA: TGTGCCAGCAGGCGGACAGGGAACACTGAAGCTTTCTTT. Protein product: CASRRTGNTEAFF. Complete variable domain (other parts from reference TRBV28 and TRBJ1-1): DVKVTQSSRYLVKRTGEKVFLECVQDMDHENMFWYRQDPGLGLRLIYFSYDVKMKEKGDIPEGYSVSREKKERFSLILESASTNQTSMYLCASRRTGNTEAFFGQGTRLTVV.

This chain connects TRBV5-1 to TRBJ2-1; D is undetermined. V dropped 0 bases and J dropped 4 bases, with 8 bases sitting between them. Germline CDR1 and CDR2: SGHRS and YFSETQ. CDR3 size: 14 residues. DNA for the CDR3: TGCGCCAGCAGCTTGGGAACGGGTTACAATGAGCAGTTCTTC. It is translated as CASSLGTGYNEQFF.

This clone appeared a few times. The chain recombines TRBV11-3 with TRBJ2-3; D not resolved. The CDR3 contains 14 residues. Per germline, CDR1 SGHNT and CDR2 YENEEA. V shed 1 base and J shed 4 bases, with 9 bases lying between them. The CDR3 sequence is CASSLVQSSDTQYF. The CDR3 DNA reads TGTGCCAGCAGCTTAGTTCAGTCATCAGATACGCAGTATTTT. Combining the CDR3 with reference TRBV11-3 and TRBJ2-3 gives the whole variable domain EAGVVQSPRYKIIEKKQPVAFWCNPISGHNTLYWYLQNLGQGPELLIRYENEEAVDDSQLPKDRFSAERLKGVDSTLKIQPAELGDSAVYLCASSLVQSSDTQYFGPGTRLTVL.

This rearrangement joins TRBV10-3 to TRBJ1-6; TRBD1 matches 9 bases. CDR3 length: 16 amino acids. V lost 3 bases to trimming and J lost 7 bases; unmatched junction nucleotides: 7. In germline, CDR1 is ENHRY, CDR2 SYGVKD. The CDR3 spells CAISDGTGGVNSPLHF. CDR3 bases: TGTGCCATCAGTGACGGTACAGGGGGCGTGAATTCACCCCTCCACTTT.

V usage is TRBV19 and J usage is TRBJ2-1, with D possibly matching TRBD2 (6 bases). V gave up 3 bases and J gave up 4 bases, with 16 bases separating them. The CDR3 has 16 residues. Looked up from germline, CDR1 is LNHDA and CDR2 is SQIVND (reference sequence). The CDR3 nucleotides are TGTGCCAGTAGTATTCTGGAGGTAAGCGGGTACAATGAGCAGTTCTTC. Amino acids: CASSILEVSGYNEQFF. The full variable domain, in which reference TRBV19 and TRBJ2-1 provide the parts outside the CDR3, is DGGITQSPKYLFRKEGQNVTLSCEQNLNHDAMYWYRQDPGQGLRLIYYSQIVNDFQKGDIAEGYSVSREKKESFPLTVTSAQKNPTAFYLCASSILEVSGYNEQFFGPGTRLTVL.